This T cell receptor (beta chain) was obtained from a study of shared clonotypes between healthy human individuals. Study background: Each donor had three CD4 naive, three CD4 memory, two CD8 naive and one CD8 memory plate.

Into CD45RA+ naive and CD45RA-negative memory subsets, the CD4+ cells were split. Replicate sorted-subset PCRs were loaded with approximately 190 ng DNA, roughly 33,000 T cell genomes. Measured with immunoSEQ multiplex PCR; TCRdb has only the in-frame clones, and not every one. The table has more than 900,000 clones, around 82% seen once. There are 14 residues in the CDR3. Trimming removed 7 bases at V and 3 bases at J, with 15 bases between. Germline-derived CDR1 and CDR2 are SQVTM and ANQGSEA. This chain connects TRBV29-1 to TRBJ1-4; TRBD1 might be the D (5 bases). The sequenced sample consisted of memory CD4+ T cells from PBMCs. Documented subset: CD45RA-negative fraction. This clonotype was sampled from a man aged 18 to 29 in good health. Some clones in this sample may be carry-over from other donors' samples. The CDR3 loop is CSAGSTASNEKLFF. CDR3 nucleotide sequence: TGCAGCGCTGGATCGACAGCCTCTAATGAAAAACTGTTTTTT.